This is a list of T cell receptor beta chains from one sample in a study of T cell repertoires in cytomegalovirus infection. TCRdb reprocessed the reads with MiXCR, giving one entry per CDR3 protein. This table holds approximately 250,000 distinct CDR3 sequences, approximately 8.3% found once. What was sequenced was PBMCs. These receptors originate from a human donor in good health (CMV status not recorded). Some clones in this sample may be carry-over from other donors' samples. Both conserved end residues are part of each CDR3. Each record gives: J gene, D gene, clone size, V gene, CDR3 length, CDR3 protein, CDR3 DNA. D genes are given only for firm matches. Size is stated for part of the rows, as once, few or many counts, or as a class when the clone is expanded.

j_gene: TRBJ1-4; d_gene: -; abundance: many; v_gene: TRBV12-3/TRBV12-4; len: 15; CDR3aa: CASSPGLRKVEKLFF; CDR3nt: TGTGCCAGCAGCCCCGGTTTGAGGAAGGTGGAAAAACTGTTTTTT
j_gene: TRBJ2-7; d_gene: TRBD2; abundance: many; v_gene: TRBV7-8; len: 19; CDR3aa: CASSLPQGTSGVISYEQYF; CDR3nt: TGTGCCAGCAGCTTACCCCAGGGGACTAGCGGGGTGATCTCCTACGAGCAGTACTTC
j_gene: TRBJ2-2; d_gene: -; abundance: -; v_gene: TRBV20-1; len: 14; CDR3aa: CSARPPRDTGELFF; CDR3nt: TGCAGTGCTAGACCGCCGAGGGACACCGGGGAGCTGTTTTTT
j_gene: TRBJ2-3; d_gene: -; abundance: many; v_gene: TRBV7-2; len: 15; CDR3aa: CASSFQNAHTDTQYF; CDR3nt: TGTGCCAGCAGCTTCCAGAACGCCCACACAGATACGCAGTATTTT
j_gene: TRBJ1-1; d_gene: -; abundance: many; v_gene: TRBV7-6; len: 12; CDR3aa: CASSPDRTEAFF; CDR3nt: TGTGCCAGCAGCCCGGATCGGACTGAAGCTTTCTTT
j_gene: TRBJ2-3; d_gene: -; abundance: few; v_gene: TRBV19; len: 12; CDR3aa: CASADLPDTQYF; CDR3nt: TGTGCCAGCGCTGATTTACCAGATACGCAGTATTTT
j_gene: TRBJ2-5; d_gene: TRBD2; abundance: -; v_gene: TRBV6-5; len: 15; CDR3aa: CASSGAGTSEETQYF; CDR3nt: TGTGCCAGCAGTGGGGCCGGGACTAGCGAAGAGACCCAGTACTTC
j_gene: TRBJ2-3; d_gene: TRBD2; abundance: few; v_gene: TRBV5-1; len: 19; CDR3aa: CASSLEPGVGGGHTDTQYF; CDR3nt: TGCGCCAGCAGCTTGGAGCCGGGGGTTGGCGGGGGGCACACAGATACGCAGTATTTT
j_gene: TRBJ1-2; d_gene: -; abundance: many; v_gene: TRBV19; len: 16; CDR3aa: CASSPDSRPYGYGYTF; CDR3nt: TGTGCCAGTAGTCCGGACAGCCGCCCCTATGGCTATGGCTACACCTTC
j_gene: TRBJ2-1; d_gene: -; abundance: many; v_gene: TRBV6-2/TRBV6-3; len: 16; CDR3aa: CASSYPQVGGYNEQFF; CDR3nt: TGTGCCAGCAGTTACCCCCAGGTGGGAGGTTACAATGAGCAGTTCTTC
j_gene: TRBJ1-1; d_gene: TRBD1; abundance: many; v_gene: TRBV12-3/TRBV12-4; len: 15; CDR3aa: CASTQIQGLNTEAFF; CDR3nt: TGTGCCAGCACCCAAATACAGGGGTTGAACACTGAAGCTTTCTTT
j_gene: TRBJ2-1; d_gene: -; abundance: -; v_gene: TRBV28; len: 14; CDR3aa: CASSLRTAYNEQFF; CDR3nt: TGTGCCAGCAGTTTAAGGACAGCATACAATGAGCAGTTCTTC
j_gene: TRBJ2-5; d_gene: TRBD1; abundance: many; v_gene: TRBV30; len: 15; CDR3aa: CAWTRGDRVKETQYF; CDR3nt: TGTGCCTGGACCCGTGGGGACAGGGTCAAAGAGACCCAGTACTTC
j_gene: TRBJ1-2; d_gene: -; abundance: many; v_gene: TRBV7-2; len: 15; CDR3aa: CASSSISTGIYGYTF; CDR3nt: TGTGCCAGCAGCTCAATCTCCACAGGGATCTATGGCTACACCTTC
j_gene: TRBJ2-3; d_gene: TRBD1; abundance: many; v_gene: TRBV6-5; len: 15; CDR3aa: CASRLTGGGTDTQYF; CDR3nt: TGTGCCAGCAGACTAACAGGGGGCGGCACAGATACGCAGTATTTT
j_gene: TRBJ2-2; d_gene: -; abundance: few; v_gene: TRBV3-1; len: 15; CDR3aa: CASSQEYRRTGELFF; CDR3nt: TGTGCCAGCAGCCAAGAGTATCGGCGCACCGGGGAGCTGTTTTTT
j_gene: TRBJ2-1; d_gene: TRBD2; abundance: many; v_gene: TRBV20-1; len: 14; CDR3aa: CSAAPSGNFDEQFF; CDR3nt: TGCAGTGCTGCCCCTAGCGGGAATTTCGATGAGCAGTTCTTC
j_gene: TRBJ1-2; d_gene: -; abundance: -; v_gene: TRBV19; len: 13; CDR3aa: CASSVDSNYGYTF; CDR3nt: TGTGCCAGTAGTGTGGACAGTAACTATGGCTACACCTTC
j_gene: TRBJ2-5; d_gene: -; abundance: many; v_gene: TRBV7-3; len: 13; CDR3aa: CASSSTTTSSQYF; CDR3nt: TGTGCCAGCAGCTCAACGACCACTAGTTCCCAGTACTTC
j_gene: TRBJ1-2; d_gene: TRBD1; abundance: many; v_gene: TRBV28; len: 17; CDR3aa: CASSFPRGPSTSYGYTF; CDR3nt: TGTGCCAGCAGTTTCCCCAGGGGGCCCTCTACTTCCTATGGCTACACCTTC
j_gene: TRBJ2-2; d_gene: -; abundance: many; v_gene: TRBV6-2/TRBV6-3; len: 22; CDR3aa: CASSFDSLPAKSSESNTGELFF; CDR3nt: TGTGCCAGCAGCTTCGATTCCCTCCCTGCAAAATCATCAGAATCGAACACCGGGGAGCTGTTTTTT
j_gene: TRBJ1-2; d_gene: -; abundance: -; v_gene: TRBV20-1; len: 12; CDR3aa: CSAYAGEDGYTF; CDR3nt: TGCAGTGCCTACGCGGGGGAGGATGGCTACACCTTC
j_gene: TRBJ1-1; d_gene: TRBD1; abundance: many; v_gene: TRBV4-2; len: 20; CDR3aa: CASSHPTGLGQEPSNTEAFF; CDR3nt: TGTGCCAGCAGCCACCCTACCGGACTGGGACAGGAGCCCTCGAACACTGAAGCTTTCTTT
j_gene: TRBJ1-5; d_gene: -; abundance: many; v_gene: TRBV5-8; len: 14; CDR3aa: CASSLDGTNQPQHF; CDR3nt: TGTGCCAGCAGCTTAGACGGTACAAATCAGCCCCAGCATTTT
j_gene: TRBJ1-5; d_gene: -; abundance: few; v_gene: TRBV12-3/TRBV12-4; len: 13; CDR3aa: CASSFGANRPQHF; CDR3nt: TGTGCCAGCAGTTTCGGGGCCAACCGGCCCCAGCATTTT
j_gene: TRBJ2-2; d_gene: -; abundance: -; v_gene: TRBV7-2; len: 13; CDR3aa: CASSATGTGELFF; CDR3nt: TGTGCCAGCAGCGCCACTGGGACCGGGGAGCTGTTTTTT
j_gene: TRBJ1-6; d_gene: TRBD1; abundance: few; v_gene: TRBV25-1; len: 15; CDR3aa: CASRGQGSLNSPLHF; CDR3nt: TGTGCCAGCAGAGGACAGGGTTCCCTAAATTCACCCCTCCACTTT
j_gene: TRBJ1-1; d_gene: TRBD1; abundance: many; v_gene: TRBV11-3; len: 15; CDR3aa: CASSSPSTGENEAFF; CDR3nt: TGTGCCAGCAGCTCCCCCTCAACAGGGGAAAATGAAGCTTTCTTT
j_gene: TRBJ1-2; d_gene: -; abundance: many; v_gene: TRBV6-2/TRBV6-3; len: 14; CDR3aa: CASSYSSQGNDYTF; CDR3nt: TGTGCCAGCAGTTACTCGAGCCAGGGGAATGACTACACCTTC
j_gene: TRBJ2-3; d_gene: -; abundance: many; v_gene: TRBV4-3; len: 17; CDR3aa: CASSQDVAGAGTDTQYF; CDR3nt: TGCGCCAGCAGCCAAGATGTGGCTGGGGCTGGCACAGATACGCAGTATTTT
j_gene: TRBJ1-6; d_gene: -; abundance: -; v_gene: TRBV7-3; len: 13; CDR3aa: CASSSQPVSPLHF; CDR3nt: TGTGCCAGCAGCTCACAGCCTGTTTCACCCCTCCACTTT
j_gene: TRBJ1-1; d_gene: -; abundance: many; v_gene: TRBV30; len: 13; CDR3aa: CAWRHVVNTEAFF; CDR3nt: TGTGCCTGGAGACATGTCGTGAACACTGAAGCTTTCTTT
j_gene: TRBJ2-3; d_gene: -; abundance: many; v_gene: TRBV7-2; len: 15; CDR3aa: CASSSLGRSTDTQYF; CDR3nt: TGTGCCAGCAGCTCGCTGGGAAGGAGCACAGATACGCAGTATTTT
j_gene: TRBJ2-1; d_gene: -; abundance: -; v_gene: TRBV30; len: 15; CDR3aa: CAWREAVGPYNEQFF; CDR3nt: TGTGCCTGGAGAGAGGCGGTAGGTCCCTACAATGAGCAGTTCTTC
j_gene: TRBJ2-3; d_gene: -; abundance: few; v_gene: TRBV20-1; len: 15; CDR3aa: CSAMDSSSTTDTQYF; CDR3nt: TGCAGTGCTATGGATTCTAGTTCGACCACAGATACGCAGTATTTT
j_gene: TRBJ2-3; d_gene: TRBD1; abundance: many; v_gene: TRBV11-2; len: 16; CDR3aa: CASSATGLSDPDTQYF; CDR3nt: TGTGCCAGCAGCGCGACAGGGCTAAGCGACCCAGATACGCAGTATTTT
j_gene: TRBJ1-4; d_gene: -; abundance: many; v_gene: TRBV2; len: 14; CDR3aa: CASSTQRPNEKLFF; CDR3nt: TGTGCCAGCAGTACACAGCGACCTAATGAAAAACTGTTTTTT
j_gene: TRBJ1-1; d_gene: -; abundance: many; v_gene: TRBV7-2; len: 13; CDR3aa: CASSTSGNTEAFF; CDR3nt: TGTGCCAGCTCGACGTCCGGTAACACTGAAGCTTTCTTT
j_gene: TRBJ2-5; d_gene: TRBD1; abundance: -; v_gene: TRBV6-5; len: 16; CDR3aa: CASSLRTGVNQETQYF; CDR3nt: TGTGCCAGCAGCCTCCGGACAGGGGTTAACCAAGAGACCCAGTACTTC
j_gene: TRBJ2-7; d_gene: TRBD2; abundance: few; v_gene: TRBV7-2; len: 17; CDR3aa: CASSRDSSGSSPYEQYF; CDR3nt: TGTGCCAGCAGCCGCGATTCTAGCGGGTCGAGTCCGTACGAGCAGTACTTC
j_gene: TRBJ1-1; d_gene: -; abundance: many; v_gene: TRBV6-2/TRBV6-3; len: 16; CDR3aa: CASSRPPQSLNTEAFF; CDR3nt: TGTGCCAGCAGTCGTCCTCCCCAATCCTTGAACACTGAAGCTTTCTTT
j_gene: TRBJ2-7; d_gene: -; abundance: few; v_gene: TRBV28; len: 12; CDR3aa: CASGGASDEQYF; CDR3nt: TGTGCCAGCGGCGGGGCTAGCGACGAGCAGTACTTC
j_gene: TRBJ2-7; d_gene: -; abundance: few; v_gene: TRBV5-1; len: 14; CDR3aa: CASSFSGSTYEQYF; CDR3nt: TGCGCCAGCAGCTTTAGCGGTTCGACCTACGAGCAGTACTTC
j_gene: TRBJ1-1; d_gene: -; abundance: many; v_gene: TRBV7-2; len: 13; CDR3aa: CASSLGTATEAFF; CDR3nt: TGTGCCAGCAGCTTAGGTACAGCAACTGAAGCTTTCTTT
j_gene: TRBJ1-1; d_gene: -; abundance: few; v_gene: TRBV12-3/TRBV12-4; len: 15; CDR3aa: CASRGATQVNTEAFF; CDR3nt: TGTGCCAGCAGGGGGGCCACACAGGTGAACACTGAAGCTTTCTTT
j_gene: TRBJ1-2; d_gene: TRBD1; abundance: -; v_gene: TRBV6-2/TRBV6-3; len: 13; CDR3aa: CASSYRDRDGYTF; CDR3nt: TGTGCCAGCAGTTATCGAGACAGGGACGGCTACACCTTC
j_gene: TRBJ1-2; d_gene: -; abundance: few; v_gene: TRBV20-1; len: 15; CDR3aa: CSAREVVRTNYGYTF; CDR3nt: TGCAGTGCTAGAGAGGTCGTCAGGACTAACTATGGCTACACCTTC
j_gene: TRBJ2-2; d_gene: -; abundance: many; v_gene: TRBV20-1; len: 14; CDR3aa: CSARGHTNTGELFF; CDR3nt: TGCAGTGCTAGAGGACACACGAACACCGGGGAGCTGTTTTTT
j_gene: TRBJ2-3; d_gene: TRBD2; abundance: -; v_gene: TRBV6-2/TRBV6-3; len: 12; CDR3aa: CASRPGGGTQYF; CDR3nt: TGTGCCAGCAGGCCGGGAGGCGGTACGCAGTATTTT
j_gene: TRBJ2-1; d_gene: TRBD2; abundance: -; v_gene: TRBV7-9; len: 17; CDR3aa: CASSGGLAGSSYNEQFF; CDR3nt: TGTGCCAGCAGCGGCGGACTAGCGGGATCATCCTACAATGAGCAGTTCTTC
j_gene: TRBJ2-1; d_gene: -; abundance: -; v_gene: TRBV11-2; len: 15; CDR3aa: CASSYERHRVNEQFF; CDR3nt: TGTGCCAGCAGCTACGAACGCCACAGGGTCAATGAGCAGTTCTTC
j_gene: TRBJ1-1; d_gene: -; abundance: many; v_gene: TRBV2; len: 12; CDR3aa: CASNGGNTEAFF; CDR3nt: TGTGCCAGCAACGGAGGGAACACTGAAGCTTTCTTT
j_gene: TRBJ2-1; d_gene: TRBD2; abundance: few; v_gene: TRBV11-3; len: 16; CDR3aa: CASSLAGGVGVNEQFF; CDR3nt: TGTGCCAGCAGCTTAGCGGGGGGAGTGGGTGTCAATGAGCAGTTCTTC
j_gene: TRBJ2-5; d_gene: -; abundance: few; v_gene: TRBV11-2; len: 15; CDR3aa: CASSLVGRGEETQYF; CDR3nt: TGTGCCAGCAGCTTAGTCGGCAGGGGTGAAGAGACCCAGTACTTC
j_gene: TRBJ2-3; d_gene: -; abundance: -; v_gene: TRBV7-9; len: 14; CDR3aa: CASSHRTGTDTQYF; CDR3nt: TGTGCCAGCAGTCATCGGACCGGCACAGATACGCAGTATTTT
j_gene: TRBJ1-6; d_gene: TRBD1; abundance: -; v_gene: TRBV27; len: 12; CDR3aa: CASRTGRSPLHF; CDR3nt: TGTGCCAGCAGGACAGGGAGATCACCCCTCCACTTT
j_gene: TRBJ2-6; d_gene: -; abundance: -; v_gene: TRBV7-9; len: 18; CDR3aa: CASSPSTGAPSGANVLTF; CDR3nt: TGTGCCAGCAGCCCCTCGACCGGGGCCCCCTCTGGGGCCAACGTCCTGACTTTC
j_gene: TRBJ1-1; d_gene: -; abundance: many; v_gene: TRBV4-2; len: 14; CDR3aa: CASSQDGRGTEAFF; CDR3nt: TGTGCCAGCAGCCAAGATGGGAGGGGCACTGAAGCTTTCTTT